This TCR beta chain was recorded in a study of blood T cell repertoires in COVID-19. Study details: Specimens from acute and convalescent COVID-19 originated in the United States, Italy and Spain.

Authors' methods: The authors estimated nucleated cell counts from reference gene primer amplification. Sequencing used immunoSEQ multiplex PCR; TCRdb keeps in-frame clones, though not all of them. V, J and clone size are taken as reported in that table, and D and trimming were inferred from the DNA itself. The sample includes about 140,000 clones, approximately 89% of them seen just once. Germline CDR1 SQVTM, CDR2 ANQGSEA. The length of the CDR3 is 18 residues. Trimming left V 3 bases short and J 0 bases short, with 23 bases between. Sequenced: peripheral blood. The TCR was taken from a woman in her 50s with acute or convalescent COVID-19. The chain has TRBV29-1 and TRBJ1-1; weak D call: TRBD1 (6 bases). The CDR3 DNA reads TGCAGCGTTGACCAGAAGACAGGTTTAAAAATGATGAACACTGAAGCTTTCTTT. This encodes CSVDQKTGLKMMNTEAFF.